The rows below give T cell receptor beta chains drawn from one sample of a study of blood T cell repertoires in COVID-19. Using immunoSEQ multiplex PCR, the repertoire was profiled, and TCRdb retains in-frame clones only, with some absent. The data contain roughly 200,000 clones, about 75% of them seen just once; the ten biggest clones take up roughly 8.7%. Sequenced: peripheral blood. All receptors derive from a woman in her forties or fifties with active or convalescent COVID-19. The CDR3 runs from the conserved cysteine through the conserved F or W. The order of the fields is J gene, V gene, D gene, clone size, CDR3 protein, CDR3 DNA. D genes are given only for firm matches. Clone size is shown for a subset of rows, as once, few, many or a class of expanded clone.

j_call: TRBJ2-5; v_call: TRBV5-1; d_call: -; clone_size: -; cdr3_aa: CASSFEFQETQYF; cdr3_nt: TGCGCCAGCAGCTTCGAGTTTCAAGAGACCCAGTACTTC
j_call: TRBJ1-1; v_call: TRBV4-1; d_call: TRBD1; clone_size: -; cdr3_aa: CASSHRGTGFDEAFF; cdr3_nt: TGCGCCAGCAGCCATCGAGGGACAGGGTTCGATGAAGCTTTCTTT
j_call: TRBJ2-7; v_call: TRBV7-2; d_call: TRBD1; clone_size: few; cdr3_aa: CASSSRTGQGEQYF; cdr3_nt: TGTGCCAGCAGCTCTCGGACAGGTCAAGGCGAGCAGTACTTC
j_call: TRBJ1-2; v_call: TRBV19; d_call: TRBD1; clone_size: -; cdr3_aa: CASRTGDGYTF; cdr3_nt: TGTGCCAGCAGGACAGGGGATGGCTACACCTTC
j_call: TRBJ1-5; v_call: TRBV3-1/TRBV3-2; d_call: -; clone_size: few; cdr3_aa: CASSQLGSGQHF; cdr3_nt: TGTGCCAGCAGCCAACTGGGGTCGGGACAGCATTTT
j_call: TRBJ1-2; v_call: TRBV9; d_call: -; clone_size: -; cdr3_aa: CASSVVGSGRPFYGYTF; cdr3_nt: TGTGCCAGCAGCGTAGTGGGGTCGGGGAGGCCCTTCTATGGCTACACCTTC
j_call: TRBJ1-4; v_call: TRBV30; d_call: -; clone_size: -; cdr3_aa: CAWSDSNNEKLFF; cdr3_nt: TGTGCCTGGAGTGACAGTAATAATGAAAAACTGTTTTTT
j_call: TRBJ1-1; v_call: TRBV28; d_call: -; clone_size: -; cdr3_aa: CASGAGRETEAFF; cdr3_nt: TGTGCCAGCGGGGCCGGGAGAGAGACTGAAGCTTTCTTT
j_call: TRBJ2-1; v_call: TRBV9; d_call: TRBD2; clone_size: -; cdr3_aa: CASSGSGGVANEQFF; cdr3_nt: TGTGCCAGCAGCGGTAGCGGGGGGGTTGCCAATGAGCAGTTCTTC
j_call: TRBJ1-4; v_call: TRBV14; d_call: -; clone_size: -; cdr3_aa: CASSQGTRASNEKLFF; cdr3_nt: TGTGCCAGCAGCCAAGGGACTCGGGCGTCTAATGAAAAACTGTTTTTT
j_call: TRBJ2-7; v_call: TRBV7-2; d_call: TRBD2; clone_size: -; cdr3_aa: CASSPRHPTSGSSYEQYF; cdr3_nt: TGTGCCAGCAGCCCCCGACACCCTACTAGCGGGAGTTCCTACGAGCAGTACTTC
j_call: TRBJ2-1; v_call: TRBV30; d_call: -; clone_size: -; cdr3_aa: CAWSAEEEPYEQFF; cdr3_nt: TGTGCCTGGAGTGCGGAGGAGGAGCCCTACGAGCAGTTCTTC
j_call: TRBJ2-1; v_call: TRBV29-1; d_call: -; clone_size: -; cdr3_aa: CATRVDNEQFF; cdr3_nt: TGCGCCACTAGGGTGGACAATGAGCAGTTCTTC
j_call: TRBJ2-7; v_call: TRBV7-6; d_call: TRBD2; clone_size: -; cdr3_aa: CASSLSSGSPYEQYF; cdr3_nt: TGTGCCAGCAGCTTATCTAGCGGGTCCCCCTACGAGCAGTACTTC
j_call: TRBJ2-7; v_call: TRBV5-1; d_call: TRBD1; clone_size: few; cdr3_aa: CASSLHPGTGYEQYF; cdr3_nt: TGCGCCAGCAGCTTGCATCCCGGGACAGGGTACGAGCAGTACTTC
j_call: TRBJ2-5; v_call: TRBV5-1; d_call: -; clone_size: -; cdr3_aa: CASSADQETQYF; cdr3_nt: TGCGCCAGCAGCGCGGACCAAGAGACCCAGTACTTC
j_call: TRBJ1-2; v_call: TRBV30; d_call: -; clone_size: -; cdr3_aa: CAWRGAGYGYTF; cdr3_nt: TGTGCCTGGAGGGGGGCAGGATATGGCTACACCTTC
j_call: TRBJ1-1; v_call: TRBV18; d_call: -; clone_size: -; cdr3_aa: CASSPREDGGTEAFF; cdr3_nt: TGTGCCAGCTCACCACGTGAGGACGGGGGCACTGAAGCTTTCTTT
j_call: TRBJ1-5; v_call: TRBV19; d_call: -; clone_size: once; cdr3_aa: CASSIRGDSNQPQHF; cdr3_nt: TGTGCCAGTAGTATAAGGGGCGATAGCAATCAGCCCCAGCATTTT
j_call: TRBJ2-3; v_call: TRBV19; d_call: TRBD1; clone_size: -; cdr3_aa: CASTQGNTDTQYF; cdr3_nt: TGTGCCAGTACACAGGGGAACACAGATACGCAGTATTTT
j_call: TRBJ2-2; v_call: TRBV9; d_call: TRBD2; clone_size: -; cdr3_aa: CASSLLAANTGELFF; cdr3_nt: TGTGCCAGCAGCCTACTAGCGGCGAACACCGGGGAGCTGTTTTTT
j_call: TRBJ1-5; v_call: TRBV4-3; d_call: -; clone_size: -; cdr3_aa: CASSQDLIGGNQPQHF; cdr3_nt: TGCGCCAGCAGCCAAGATCTAATAGGGGGCAATCAGCCCCAGCATTTT
j_call: TRBJ2-5; v_call: TRBV30; d_call: -; clone_size: once; cdr3_aa: CAWSYVYPGMGQETQYF; cdr3_nt: TGTGCCTGGAGTTACGTTTACCCAGGGATGGGGCAAGAGACCCAGTACTTC
j_call: TRBJ2-3; v_call: TRBV7-6; d_call: TRBD2; clone_size: -; cdr3_aa: CASSSINPGLAGGPGPDTQYF; cdr3_nt: TGTGCCAGCAGCTCGATAAACCCGGGACTAGCGGGGGGGCCGGGCCCAGATACGCAGTATTTT
j_call: TRBJ2-3; v_call: TRBV6-6; d_call: -; clone_size: -; cdr3_aa: CASSSGASTDTQYF; cdr3_nt: TGTGCCAGCAGTTCAGGGGCCAGCACAGATACGCAGTATTTT
j_call: TRBJ1-1; v_call: TRBV19; d_call: TRBD1; clone_size: few; cdr3_aa: CASSVGQDRRWTEAFF; cdr3_nt: TGTGCCAGTAGTGTGGGACAGGACAGGCGGTGGACTGAAGCTTTCTTT
j_call: TRBJ1-2; v_call: TRBV25-1; d_call: -; clone_size: -; cdr3_aa: CASSDSSGTPKANYGYTF; cdr3_nt: TGTGCCAGCAGTGACTCCTCAGGGACACCGAAGGCTAACTATGGCTACACCTTC
j_call: TRBJ2-1; v_call: TRBV28; d_call: -; clone_size: -; cdr3_aa: CASSFPGDTYNEQFF; cdr3_nt: TGTGCCAGCAGTTTTCCCGGAGATACTTACAATGAGCAGTTCTTC
j_call: TRBJ1-6; v_call: TRBV5-1; d_call: -; clone_size: -; cdr3_aa: CASSLGGRGDSPLHF; cdr3_nt: TGCGCCAGCAGCTTGGGAGGCAGGGGAGACTCACCCCTCCACTTT
j_call: TRBJ1-6; v_call: TRBV19; d_call: -; clone_size: -; cdr3_aa: CASSSGESYSPLHF; cdr3_nt: TGTGCCAGTAGTTCAGGGGAATCTTATTCACCCCTCCACTTT
j_call: TRBJ1-4; v_call: TRBV6-5; d_call: -; clone_size: few; cdr3_aa: CASTSGEGKLFF; cdr3_nt: TGTGCCAGCACGTCAGGGGAAGGAAAACTGTTTTTT
j_call: TRBJ1-2; v_call: TRBV18; d_call: -; clone_size: -; cdr3_aa: CASSLGGSDGYTF; cdr3_nt: TGTGCCAGCTCCCTCGGAGGGTCGGACGGCTACACCTTC
j_call: TRBJ2-7; v_call: TRBV24-1; d_call: TRBD2; clone_size: -; cdr3_aa: CATSDSDPGLAAYYEQYF; cdr3_nt: TGTGCCACCAGTGATTCAGATCCGGGACTAGCAGCATACTACGAGCAGTACTTC
j_call: TRBJ2-7; v_call: TRBV13; d_call: TRBD2; clone_size: -; cdr3_aa: CASSQGVAGRPINDEQYF; cdr3_nt: TGTGCCAGCAGCCAAGGAGTAGCGGGCCGTCCCATAAACGACGAGCAGTACTTC
j_call: TRBJ1-1; v_call: TRBV29-1; d_call: -; clone_size: many; cdr3_aa: CSVTKALNTEAFF; cdr3_nt: TGCAGCGTCACTAAAGCCTTGAACACTGAAGCTTTCTTT
j_call: TRBJ1-2; v_call: TRBV5-5; d_call: TRBD1; clone_size: few; cdr3_aa: CASSPTGGHGYTF; cdr3_nt: TGTGCCAGCAGCCCCACAGGGGGTCATGGCTACACCTTC
j_call: TRBJ2-7; v_call: TRBV6-5; d_call: TRBD1; clone_size: -; cdr3_aa: CASRKGQAGYEQYF; cdr3_nt: TGTGCCAGCAGGAAAGGACAGGCTGGATACGAGCAGTACTTC
j_call: TRBJ1-2; v_call: TRBV6-6; d_call: TRBD1; clone_size: -; cdr3_aa: CATLSQGGANYGYTF; cdr3_nt: TGTGCCACCCTGTCACAGGGGGGAGCTAACTATGGCTACACCTTC
j_call: TRBJ2-5; v_call: TRBV5-6; d_call: -; clone_size: -; cdr3_aa: CASSLVLGHPVRTQYF; cdr3_nt: TGTGCCAGCAGCTTGGTTCTAGGACACCCCGTGAGGACCCAGTACTTC
j_call: TRBJ1-2; v_call: TRBV5-6; d_call: -; clone_size: -; cdr3_aa: CASSTGTLDGYTF; cdr3_nt: TGTGCCAGCAGCACCGGGACTCTCGATGGCTACACCTTC
j_call: TRBJ2-7; v_call: TRBV19; d_call: -; clone_size: -; cdr3_aa: CASSPSGGIYEQYF; cdr3_nt: TGTGCCAGTAGTCCCTCAGGGGGGATTTACGAGCAGTACTTC
j_call: TRBJ2-1; v_call: TRBV27; d_call: TRBD2; clone_size: -; cdr3_aa: CASTALAGENEQFF; cdr3_nt: TGTGCCAGCACCGCACTAGCGGGAGAGAATGAGCAGTTCTTC
j_call: TRBJ1-2; v_call: TRBV25-1; d_call: -; clone_size: -; cdr3_aa: CASTPWGADYGYTF; cdr3_nt: TGTGCCAGCACCCCGTGGGGCGCGGACTATGGCTACACCTTC